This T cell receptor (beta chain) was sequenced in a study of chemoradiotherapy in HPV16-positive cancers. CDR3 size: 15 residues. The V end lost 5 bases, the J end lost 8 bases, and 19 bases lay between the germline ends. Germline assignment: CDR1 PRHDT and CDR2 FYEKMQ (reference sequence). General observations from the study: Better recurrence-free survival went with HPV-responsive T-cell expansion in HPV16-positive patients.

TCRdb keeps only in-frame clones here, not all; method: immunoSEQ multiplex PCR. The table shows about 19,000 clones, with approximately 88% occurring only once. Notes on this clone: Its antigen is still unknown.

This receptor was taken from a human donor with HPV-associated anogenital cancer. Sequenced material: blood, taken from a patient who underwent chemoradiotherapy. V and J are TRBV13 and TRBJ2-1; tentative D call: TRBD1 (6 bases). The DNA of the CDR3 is TGTGCCAGCAGCCCGATAGCGCCTGGGGGCCATGAGCAGTTCTTC. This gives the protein CASSPIAPGGHEQFF.